The 30 T cell receptor beta chains reported below all come from one sample, sequenced in a study of CD8 T cells in Susac syndrome. It was with random hexamers that roughly 0.5 to 1 ug RNA was reverse transcribed. TCRdb reprocessed the immunoSEQ multiplex PCR reads via MiXCR and lists one record per CDR3 protein. The table lists approximately 220,000 distinct CDR3 sequences, about 93% of them singletons. The sequenced material came from CD8+ T cells from PBMCs. All receptors derive from a human donor with multiple sclerosis.

This chain connects TRBV29-1 to TRBJ2-3, with 10 bases identical to TRBD2. Trimming at V came to 4 bases and at J to 5 bases, leaving 3 bases not matched to a gene. The CDR3 totals 13 residues. The germline V gene encodes CDR1 SQVTM and CDR2 ANQGSEA. The CDR3 here is CSVVAGGRDTQYF. CDR3 coding DNA: TGCAGCGTTGTAGCGGGGGGCAGAGATACGCAGTATTTT.

This clonotype is a singleton in its sample. The CDR3 loop reads CASSSSDRVDIQYF. The CDR3 DNA reads TGTGCCAGCAGCTCTTCAGACAGGGTTGACATTCAGTACTTC. The chain combines TRBV9 with TRBJ2-4; 7 nucleotides agree with TRBD1. CDR1 is SGDLS, CDR2 YYNGEE, per germline. This CDR3 comprises 14 residues. After removal of 4 bases from V and 8 bases from J, the junction contained 9 bases not matched to a gene.

CDR3 sequence (DNA): TGTGCCAGTAGTATTCGGACTAGCCATGAGACCCAGTACTTC. This gives the protein CASSIRTSHETQYF. The chain couples TRBV19 to TRBJ2-5; 8 positions match TRBD2. Germline trimming cut 3 bases from V and 5 bases from J; bases unmatched to any gene: 5. The CDR3 spans 14 residues. Germline V lookup: CDR1 LNHDA, CDR2 SQIVND (reference sequence).

V gene TRBV7-9 combines with J gene TRBJ2-3, with D possibly being TRBD1 or TRBD2 (5 bases each). CDR3 length: 13 residues. Germline lookup yields CDR1 SEHNR and CDR2 FQNEAQ (reference sequence). V gave up 8 bases and J gave up 5 bases, with 14 bases separating them. CDR3 loop: CASVPGRGDTQYF. For the CDR3, the DNA is TGTGCCAGCGTCCCGGGACGGGGAGATACGCAGTATTTT.

The chain has TRBV27 and TRBJ2-7, with TRBD2 matching over 12 bases. The J segment lost 4 bases and the V segment lost 4 bases, leaving 5 bases of the junction unmatched. The CDR3 is made up of 15 amino acids. The germline CDR1 and CDR2 sequences are MNHEY and SMNVEV (reference sequence). CDR3 bases: TGTGCCAGCAGTTGGACTAGCGGGACAAGTTACGAGCAGTACTTC. Translated, it gives CASSWTSGTSYEQYF.

The chain joins TRBV9 to TRBJ1-6; no clear D gene. The CDR3 runs to 16 residues. V was clipped by 3 bases and J by 7 bases, with 17 bases between them. CDR1 SGDLS and CDR2 YYNGEE come from the germline V gene. The CDR3 nucleotides are TGTGCCAGCAGCGCGAGTATTAACAGTAGGAATTCACCCCTCCACTTT. This encodes CASSASINSRNSPLHF.

CDR3 in amino acids: CASSMDGGYYNEQFF. The CDR3 coding sequence is TGTGCCAGTAGTATGGACGGGGGGTACTACAATGAGCAGTTCTTC. The chain uses TRBV19 and TRBJ2-1; 7 nucleotides match TRBD2. This CDR3 comprises 15 residues. Trimming removed 3 bases from V and 3 bases from J; junction bases left unmatched: 5. In germline, CDR1 is LNHDA, CDR2 SQIVND (reference sequence). Together with reference TRBV19 and TRBJ2-1, the CDR3 gives the full variable domain: DGGITQSPKYLFRKEGQNVTLSCEQNLNHDAMYWYRQDPGQGLRLIYYSQIVNDFQKGDIAEGYSVSREKKESFPLTVTSAQKNPTAFYLCASSMDGGYYNEQFFGPGTRLTVL.

This clonotype was seen only once. This rearrangement joins TRBV11-2 to TRBJ1-1; weak D call: TRBD1 (5 bases). Germline V gene sequence: CDR1 SGHAT, CDR2 FQNNGV. V lost 6 bases to trimming and J lost 1 base, with 18 bases between them. The CDR3 is made up of 16 amino acids. CDR3 protein: CASREGGTPRNTEAFF. In DNA form, the CDR3 reads TGTGCCAGCAGGGAGGGAGGGACCCCGCGGAACACTGAAGCTTTCTTT.

This chain links TRBV28 with TRBJ2-7; perhaps TRBD2 as D (5 bases). The CDR3 covers 14 residues. V was trimmed by 5 bases and J by 2 bases, leaving 13 bases between them. Germline assignment: CDR1 MDHEN and CDR2 SYDVKM. The CDR3 nucleotides are TGTGCCAGCAGTCCAGAGGGCGTCACCTACGAGCAGTACTTC. Its protein is CASSPEGVTYEQYF.

The DNA of the CDR3 is TGTGCCAGCAGCCTTAAAGACTCCTATGGCTACACCTTC. Amino acid sequence: CASSLKDSYGYTF. The chain couples TRBV14 to TRBJ1-2; unclear D gene. Germline V CDR1 and CDR2: SGHDN, FVKESK. Trimming shortened V by 4 bases and J by 4 bases, and 10 bases separated the two germline ends. This CDR3 contains 13 residues.

V usage is TRBV10-3 and J usage is TRBJ2-7, with D hard to call. The CDR3 runs to 12 residues. Deletions cut 3 bases from V and 5 bases from J, with 8 bases between. Germline CDR1 reads ENHRY; CDR2 reads SYGVKD. CDR3 in DNA: TGTGCCATCAGTGAAGTAGGGAACGAGCAGTACTTC. It is translated as CAISEVGNEQYF.

The chain links TRBV18 to TRBJ1-2; D is uncertain. Trimming cost V 0 bases and J 3 bases, with 11 bases left between them. CDR1 and CDR2 (germline): KGHSH, LQKENI. This CDR3 comprises 15 residues. The CDR3 sequence: CASSPPPGSYYGYTF. The CDR3 nucleotides are TGTGCCAGCTCACCACCGCCGGGGTCCTACTATGGCTACACCTTC.

The rearrangement joins TRBV12-3 or TRBV12-4 to TRBJ2-5, with 9 bases aligning to TRBD2. The CDR3 consists of 19 residues. J lost 4 bases, V lost 8 bases, and 23 bases had no gene match. CDR3 residues: CASGVSGSISKSQGETQYF. DNA of the CDR3: TGTGCCAGCGGCGTTAGCGGGAGTATCTCCAAGTCCCAAGGAGAGACCCAGTACTTC.

CDR3 DNA sequence: TGCAGTGCCAGGGGGCGGGAGGGTTCCTACGAGCAGTACTTC. This sequence encodes CSARGREGSYEQYF. The genes are TRBV20-1 and TRBJ2-7, with D possibly TRBD2 on 9 matching bases. The CDR3 contains 14 residues. Germline V gene data show CDR1 as DFQATT and CDR2 as SNEGSKA (reference sequence). With 6 bases removed from V and 1 base from J, the gap between germline ends came to 16 bases.

The CDR3 sequence is CASSQDRANEKLFF. The CDR3 region has the DNA TGTGCCAGCAGCCAGGACAGGGCGAATGAAAAACTGTTTTTT. The chain has TRBV3-1 and TRBJ1-4; 8 positions agree with TRBD1. The CDR3 consists of 14 residues. CDR1 and CDR2 from the germline V gene are LGHDT and YNNKEL (reference sequence). V trimming: 3 bases; J trimming: 5 bases; junction bases outside the gene matches: 2.

The rearrangement uses TRBV6-1 and TRBJ2-1; D is ambiguous. V lost 0 bases to trimming and J lost 4 bases, with 4 bases between them. Germline V CDR1 and CDR2: MNHNS, SASEGT. The CDR3 spans 13 residues. The CDR3 protein is CASSEAGYNEQFF. Here the CDR3 DNA reads TGTGCCAGCAGTGAAGCCGGGTACAATGAGCAGTTCTTC.

This clonotype was recorded a few times. The V and J genes are TRBV2 and TRBJ1-1; no reliable D call. The CDR3 covers 12 residues. Trimming took off 7 bases at V and 8 bases at J, with 14 bases between the two ends. The germline gives CDR1 SNHLY, CDR2 FYNNEI. For the CDR3, the DNA is TGTGCCAGCATTTCGTCCCCGATCGAAGCTTTCTTT. Its protein product is CASISSPIEAFF.

V gene TRBV7-9 combines with J gene TRBJ1-3; possible D gene TRBD1, 6 bases. Germline V gene data show CDR1 as SEHNR and CDR2 as FQNEAQ (reference sequence). The CDR3 runs to 13 residues. Trimming cost V 5 bases and J 6 bases, with 11 bases left between them. CDR3 sequence reads: CASSGDRKNTIYF. The CDR3 DNA follows: TGTGCCAGCAGCGGAGACAGGAAAAACACCATATATTTT.

This sequence joins TRBV2 and TRBJ1-4; tentative D call: TRBD1 (5 bases). Trimming shortened V by 8 bases and J by 1 base, and 8 bases separated the two germline ends. The CDR3 totals 13 residues. CDR1 SNHLY and CDR2 FYNNEI come from the germline V gene. CDR3 in amino acids: CASLDRTNEKLFF. CDR3 DNA sequence: TGTGCCAGCCTTGACAGAACTAATGAAAAACTGTTTTTT.

V usage is TRBV10-2 and J usage is TRBJ2-3; D not certain. In germline, CDR1 is WSHSY, CDR2 SAAADI. The V end lost 5 bases, the J end lost 4 bases, and 13 bases lay between the germline ends. The CDR3 length is 14 residues. The CDR3 is CASSPVFVADTQYF. CDR3 nucleotides: TGCGCCAGCAGTCCCGTTTTCGTCGCAGATACGCAGTATTTT.

The genes are TRBV9 and TRBJ2-2, with D perhaps TRBD1 or TRBD2 (5 bases each). Between the trimmed V and J ends, which lost 3 bases and 2 bases, there was a span of 11 bases. Germline V gene data show CDR1 as SGDLS and CDR2 as YYNGEE. This CDR3 is built from 15 residues. CDR3 loop: CASSGTGGNTGELFF. In DNA form, the CDR3 reads TGTGCCAGCAGCGGAACAGGAGGTAACACCGGGGAGCTGTTTTTT.

This rearrangement joins TRBV30 to TRBJ1-3; D possibly corresponds to TRBD1 (6 bases). In germline, CDR1 is GTSNPN, CDR2 SVGIG (reference sequence). CDR3 length: 14 residues. The germline V and J ends were trimmed by 1 base and 2 bases, with 9 bases remaining between them. The CDR3 spells CAWSETGTGNTIYF. The CDR3 DNA reads TGTGCCTGGAGTGAAACAGGGACTGGAAACACCATATATTTT. Variable domain in full (rest from reference TRBV30 and TRBJ1-3): SQTIHQWPATLVQPVGSPLSLECTVEGTSNPNLYWYRQAAGRGLQLLFYSVGIGQISSEVPQNLSASRPQDRQFILSSKKLLLSDSGFYLCAWSETGTGNTIYFGEGSWLTVV.

The V and J genes are TRBV19 and TRBJ2-1, with 10 bases that match TRBD2. CDR1 and CDR2 from the germline V gene are LNHDA and SQIVND (reference sequence). The CDR3 loop spans 14 amino acids. With 8 bases clipped from V and 7 bases from J, the junction kept 8 bases outside the gene matches. The CDR3 DNA sequence: TGTGCCAGTGGAGAGCGGGGGGGCATAAATGAGCAGTTCTTC. Encoded protein: CASGERGGINEQFF.

J is TRBJ2-3 and V is TRBV7-8, with 10 bases lining up with TRBD2. Losses at the gene ends were 8 bases for V and 2 bases for J; bases not matched to a gene: 10. Germline V lookup: CDR1 SGHVS, CDR2 FQNEAQ. The CDR3 length is 16 residues. The CDR3 loop is CASELPGTSATDTQYF. CDR3 coding DNA: TGTGCCAGCGAGCTTCCTGGGACTAGCGCCACAGATACGCAGTATTTT.

The chain is built from TRBV3-1 and TRBJ2-7; 8 bases match TRBD1. The V gene's germline CDR1 is LGHDT and CDR2 YNNKEL (reference sequence). Germline trimming cut 6 bases from V and 5 bases from J; bases unmatched to any gene: 6. CDR3 size: 13 residues. The chain's CDR3 is CASRQTGANEQYF. The CDR3 nucleotides are TGTGCCAGCAGACAGACAGGGGCCAACGAGCAGTACTTC.

DNA for the CDR3: TGTGCCAGCAGCTTGGGTCATAGCAATCAGCCCCAGCATTTT. It encodes CASSLGHSNQPQHF. V gene TRBV5-4 combines with J gene TRBJ1-5; D is uncertain. Looked up from germline, CDR1 is SGHNT and CDR2 is YYREEE (reference sequence). The CDR3 runs 14 residues. V was trimmed by 0 bases and J by 0 bases, leaving 4 bases between them.

The V gene is TRBV27, the J gene TRBJ2-2, with D perhaps matching TRBD2 (6 bases). Germline-derived CDR1 and CDR2 are MNHEY and SMNVEV (reference sequence). CDR3 length equals 20 residues. With 4 bases removed from V and 1 base from J, the gap between germline ends came to 25 bases. Here the CDR3 reads CASSSELADGGPRNTGELFF. The CDR3 DNA reads TGTGCCAGCAGTTCCGAACTTGCAGATGGAGGGCCACGGAACACCGGGGAGCTGTTTTTT.

The chain's CDR3 is CGQSVATSDYTQYF. DNA of the CDR3: TGTGGCCAATCAGTGGCGACTAGCGATTATACGCAGTATTTT. The chain recombines TRBV7-9 with TRBJ2-3; 8 nucleotides line up with TRBD2. Germline CDR1 and CDR2: SEHNR and FQNEAQ (reference sequence). CDR3 length: 14 residues.

The V gene is TRBV4-3, the J gene TRBJ2-2; TRBD2 aligns across 12 bases. Germline V gene lookup returns CDR1 LGHNA and CDR2 YSLEER. Trimming at V came to 0 bases and at J to 6 bases, leaving 8 bases not matched to a gene. The CDR3 has 18 residues. DNA for the CDR3: TGCGCCAGCAGCCAAGATACGACTAGCGGGAGCTGGGCCGGGGAGCTGTTTTTT. It translates to CASSQDTTSGSWAGELFF.

This sequence joins TRBV7-6 and TRBJ2-5, with TRBD1 identical over 8 bases. V was clipped by 6 bases and J by 2 bases; unmatched bases: 5. Germline values: CDR1 SGHVS, CDR2 FNYEAQ. The CDR3 is 14 amino acids. The chain's CDR3 is CASRGTGVQETQYF. The CDR3 bases are TGTGCCAGCAGGGGGACAGGCGTACAAGAGACCCAGTACTTC.